The T cell receptor (beta chain) under discussion was sequenced for a study of blood T cell repertoires in COVID-19. About the study: COVID-19 samples, acute and convalescent, were from the United States, Italy and Spain. Sources were T cells, B-cell-depleted T cells, or PBMCs; the material itself was cDNA or gDNA.

Under the authors' procedure: By means of reference gene primer amplification, nucleated cell counts were estimated. The table came from immunoSEQ multiplex PCR; TCRdb's copy has only in-frame clones and leaves some out. The DNA was the basis for D and trimming; V, J and clone size are from that table. The sample lists about 150,000 clones; almost 80% were seen once. Losses at the gene ends were 5 bases for V and 4 bases for J; bases not matched to a gene: 15. Germline values: CDR1 SGHTA, CDR2 FQGTGA. The CDR3 has 17 residues. The chain employs TRBV7-3 and TRBJ2-3, with 7 bases that match TRBD2. Sample: peripheral blood. This clonotype was obtained from a man aged 45-65 years with active or convalescent COVID-19. CDR3 nucleotides: TGTGCCAGCAGCAAAAGGGCCAGCGGGATATCTTCAGATACGCAGTATTTT. As protein: CASSKRASGISSDTQYF.